These 28 T cell receptor beta chains came from one sample sequenced in a study of blood T cell repertoires in COVID-19. The method was immunoSEQ multiplex PCR; TCRdb's version includes in-frame clones alone and lacks a portion of them. This sample yields around 180,000 clones, of which over 75% are seen a single time; approximately 7% belongs to the top ten. Sequencing was done on a sample of peripheral blood. These receptors were taken from an elderly man with COVID-19, enrolled during active disease.

This clone was observed a single time. The rearrangement joins TRBV27 to TRBJ1-2; TRBD1 is a possible D gene (5 bases). Germline-derived CDR1 and CDR2 are MNHEY and SMNVEV (reference sequence). The CDR3 runs 13 residues. The V and J ends lost 5 bases and 2 bases respectively, with 9 bases between them. CDR3 sequence: CASSPGPNYGYTF. CDR3 DNA: TGTGCCAGCAGTCCAGGGCCGAACTATGGCTACACCTTC.

V usage is TRBV5-1 and J usage is TRBJ1-2; D uncertain. With 4 bases removed from V and 0 bases from J, the gap between germline ends came to 10 bases. Germline V gene data show CDR1 as SGHRS and CDR2 as YFSETQ. There are 14 residues in the CDR3. CDR3 nucleotide sequence: TGCGCCAGCAGCCGGACGGGAGCTAACTATGGCTACACCTTC. Residues: CASSRTGANYGYTF.

This chain connects TRBV15 to TRBJ1-2, with 7 bases matching TRBD1. Germline V gene data show CDR1 as LNHNV and CDR2 as YYDKDF (reference sequence). The CDR3 sequence is 14 residues long. Trimming removed 1 base from V and 9 bases from J; junction bases left unmatched: 8. CDR3 sequence: CATSRVGGGQSYTF. The DNA for the CDR3 is TGTGCCACCAGCAGAGTAGGAGGGGGCCAAAGCTACACCTTC.

The V gene is TRBV4-3, the J gene TRBJ1-1; D ambiguous. Germline CDR1 and CDR2: LGHNA and YSLEER. The CDR3 is 12 residues long. V dropped 8 bases and J dropped 6 bases, with 13 bases sitting between them. The DNA of the CDR3 is TGCGCCAGCCGGTCCCCCAACTCTGAAGCTTTCTTT. This translates into CASRSPNSEAFF.

The gene calls are TRBV5-1 and TRBJ2-3, with D hard to call. V lost 2 bases and J lost 1, with 8 bases in between. The germline gives CDR1 SGHRS, CDR2 YFSETQ. The CDR3 totals 14 residues. CDR3 sequence (DNA): TGCGCCAGCAGCTTTGGTAGTCGCACAGATACGCAGTATTTT. It yields the protein CASSFGSRTDTQYF.

The chain has TRBV19 and TRBJ1-5, with D possibly TRBD1 on 6 matching bases. This CDR3 is built from 16 residues. Germline values: CDR1 LNHDA, CDR2 SQIVND (reference sequence). The germline V and J ends were trimmed by 1 base and 1 base, with 11 bases remaining between them. CDR3 coding DNA: TGTGCCAGTAGTATAGGGGGGACAAAGAGCAATCAGCCCCAGCATTTT. This codes for CASSIGGTKSNQPQHF.

The genes are TRBV6-5 and TRBJ1-2; TRBD1 aligns across 7 bases. In germline, CDR1 is MNHEY, CDR2 SVGAGI. CDR3 length: 13 residues. With 6 bases clipped from V and 3 bases from J, the junction kept 4 bases outside the gene matches. CDR3 sequence reads: CASRAGQDYGYTF. CDR3 nucleotides: TGTGCCAGCAGGGCCGGACAGGACTATGGCTACACCTTC.

The chain combines TRBV12-3 or TRBV12-4 with TRBJ1-1; D gene unclear. Between the trimmed V and J ends, which lost 8 bases and 2 bases, there was a span of 12 bases. CDR3 length: 13 residues. The CDR3 DNA reads TGTGCCAGCGGTGGAGGATCTAACACTGAAGCTTTCTTT. The encoded protein is CASGGGSNTEAFF.

This chain links TRBV4-3 with TRBJ2-7; a weak D match, TRBD2 (6 bases). Germline CDR1 and CDR2: LGHNA and YSLEER. The CDR3 is 13 amino acids. V was clipped by 0 bases and J by 6 bases, with 9 bases between them. In DNA form, the CDR3 reads TGCGCCAGCAGCCAAGAGGGGGGAGGCGAGCAGTACTTC. Translation gives CASSQEGGGEQYF.

CDR3 loop: CASSQEDKESYGEAFF. DNA of the CDR3: TGTGCCAGCAGCCAAGAAGACAAAGAGAGCTATGGTGAAGCTTTCTTT. The chain carries TRBV3-1 (or the pseudogene TRBV3-2) and TRBJ1-1; D unclear. V gave up 0 bases and J gave up 7 bases, with 18 bases separating them. The CDR3 covers 16 residues. Germline lookup yields CDR1 LGHDT and CDR2 YNNKEL (reference sequence).

CDR3 residues: CASSSRALSTEAFF. In DNA form, the CDR3 reads TGTGCTAGCTCTTCGAGGGCTCTGAGCACTGAAGCTTTCTTT. The V gene is TRBV12-5, the J gene TRBJ1-1; D unclear. V was clipped by 9 bases and J by 4 bases, with 18 bases between them. Looked up from germline, CDR1 is LGHNT and CDR2 is FRNRAP. CDR3 length equals 14 residues.

The chain couples TRBV19 to TRBJ1-6; TRBD1 matches 10 bases. Unmatched junction bases numbered 8, after V lost 11 bases and J lost 10 bases. The CDR3 loop spans 13 amino acids. Per germline, CDR1 LNHDA and CDR2 SQIVND (reference sequence). CDR3 amino acids: CAVGGQGFSPLHF. In nucleotides, the CDR3 is TGTGCCGTAGGGGGACAGGGGTTCTCACCCCTCCACTTT.

The V and J genes are TRBV28 and TRBJ1-1, with D maybe TRBD1 (6 bases). V gave up 3 bases and J gave up 0 bases, with 8 bases separating them. CDR1 MDHEN and CDR2 SYDVKM come from the germline V gene. The CDR3 loop spans 14 amino acids. The CDR3 protein is CASSFPGVNTEAFF. Written as DNA, the CDR3 is TGTGCCAGCAGTTTCCCAGGGGTGAACACTGAAGCTTTCTTT.

The chain couples TRBV20-1 to TRBJ2-2; D may be TRBD1 (5 bases). The CDR3 loop spans 13 amino acids. V gave up 3 bases and J gave up 6 bases, with 11 bases separating them. Per germline, CDR1 DFQATT and CDR2 SNEGSKA (reference sequence). For the CDR3, the DNA is TGCAGTGCTAGTGGCAGGGTCGCCGGGGAGCTGTTTTTT. Translated, it gives CSASGRVAGELFF.

On this clone itself: This CDR3 is also generated by other DNA sequences in the sample. The CDR3 DNA reads TGTGCCAGCACCCGGACAGGGAACTCCTACGAGCAGTACTTC. Its translation: CASTRTGNSYEQYF. The rearrangement uses TRBV27 and TRBJ2-7; the match to TRBD1 covers 8 bases. Looked up from germline, CDR1 is MNHEY and CDR2 is SMNVEV (reference sequence). J was trimmed by 0 bases and V by 7 bases; bases with no gene match: 5. This CDR3 is built from 14 residues.

This sequence joins TRBV5-8 and TRBJ1-1, with 9 bases aligning to TRBD1. V shed 4 bases, J shed 3 bases, and the junction held 7 bases outside the gene matches. Germline values: CDR1 SGHTS, CDR2 YDEGEE. The CDR3 spans 15 residues. The CDR3 nucleotides are TGTGCCAGCAGCCTGGCCCGGGACAGGGACACTGAAGCTTTCTTT. It codes for CASSLARDRDTEAFF.

This clone showed up just once. V is TRBV11-3 and J is TRBJ2-1; D may be TRBD2 (7 bases). The CDR3 is 14 amino acids. Trimming took 5 bases from V and 8 from J, leaving 16 bases between them. In germline, CDR1 is SGHNT, CDR2 YENEEA. Here the CDR3 DNA reads TGTGCCAGCAGCCCAGGGGAGGGCAGGGATGAGCAGTTCTTC. As protein: CASSPGEGRDEQFF.

V gene TRBV24-1 combines with J gene TRBJ2-3; no firm D call. The CDR3 is made up of 15 amino acids. Deletions cut 3 bases from V and 7 bases from J, with 16 bases between. CDR1 and CDR2 (germline): KGHDR, SFDVKD. For the CDR3, the DNA is TGTGCCACCAGTGATCCCGCCCCTGGGCAAAATACGCAGTATTTT. Its translation: CATSDPAPGQNTQYF.

The chain joins TRBV5-4 to TRBJ1-1, with D tentatively TRBD1 (6 bases). The V and J ends lost 4 bases and 4 bases respectively, with 17 bases between them. This CDR3 has 15 residues. The germline V gene has CDR1 SGHNT and CDR2 YYREEE (reference sequence). CDR3 protein: CASSPPDSQATEAFF. The CDR3 nucleotides read TGTGCCAGCAGCCCGCCGGACAGCCAGGCCACTGAAGCTTTCTTT.

This clone has a handful of counts. The rearrangement joins TRBV3-1 (or the pseudogene TRBV3-2) to TRBJ1-2; no clear D gene. There are 11 residues in the CDR3. Deletions cut 0 bases from V and 8 bases from J, with 4 bases between. Germline V gene sequence: CDR1 LGHDT, CDR2 YNNKEL (reference sequence). CDR3 protein: CASSQERGYTF. The CDR3 nucleotides read TGTGCCAGCAGCCAAGAGAGGGGCTACACCTTC.

This chain links TRBV6-5 with TRBJ2-5, with TRBD1 identical over 8 bases. CDR3 length: 14 residues. Losses at the gene ends were 5 bases for V and 7 bases for J; bases not matched to a gene: 9. Germline CDR1 is MNHEY and CDR2 is SVGAGI. The CDR3 protein is CASSLDREYGTQYF. CDR3 DNA sequence: TGTGCCAGCAGTCTGGACAGGGAGTATGGGACCCAGTACTTC.

This clone was recorded a few times. The chain couples TRBV28 to TRBJ1-2; 12 bases fit TRBD1. CDR3 length equals 17 residues. V was clipped by 10 bases and J by 3 bases; unmatched bases: 15. Germline V CDR1 and CDR2: MDHEN, SYDVKM. The CDR3 here is CAINPGTGGLRYYGYTF. The CDR3 DNA is TGTGCCATAAACCCCGGGACAGGGGGCCTCCGATACTATGGCTACACCTTC.

This clone was counted between two and nine times. This chain links TRBV9 with TRBJ1-5; TRBD1 is a possible D gene (6 bases). Trimming shortened V by 3 bases and J by 5 bases, and 12 bases separated the two germline ends. Germline V gene data show CDR1 as SGDLS and CDR2 as YYNGEE. The CDR3 sequence is 14 residues long. CDR3 coding DNA: TGTGCCAGCAGCGCCAGGGGAATTGATCAGCCCCAGCATTTT. Its translation: CASSARGIDQPQHF.

This chain links TRBV19 with TRBJ1-3; D gene ambiguous. CDR1 is LNHDA and CDR2 is SQIVND in the germline V gene (reference sequence). The CDR3 runs to 15 residues. V gave up 7 bases and J gave up 4 bases, with 17 bases separating them. The CDR3 coding sequence is TGTGCCAGTATGTCCAGGCAAGCCCTCGGAAACACCATATATTTT. Translating gives CASMSRQALGNTIYF.

The rearrangement links TRBV6-5 to TRBJ1-4; D is uncertain. CDR3 length equals 14 residues. The germline CDR1 and CDR2 sequences are MNHEY and SVGAGI. Trimming took 8 bases from V and 4 from J, leaving 14 bases between them. In nucleotides, the CDR3 is TGTGCCAGCCGCCCCCCACCCTATAATGAAAAACTGTTTTTT. This codes for CASRPPPYNEKLFF.

The V gene is TRBV11-2, the J gene TRBJ1-4, with 11 bases identical to TRBD1. Unmatched junction bases numbered 2, after V lost 5 bases and J lost 6 bases. Germline V lookup: CDR1 SGHAT, CDR2 FQNNGV. The CDR3 extends over 14 amino acids. Here the CDR3 reads CASSLGQGDEKLFF. The CDR3 DNA is TGTGCCAGCAGCCTGGGACAGGGGGATGAAAAACTGTTTTTT.

This sequence joins TRBV27 and TRBJ1-5; 9 bases align to TRBD1. With 6 bases clipped from V and 7 bases from J, the junction kept 7 bases outside the gene matches. The CDR3 extends over 14 amino acids. Germline V gene data show CDR1 as MNHEY and CDR2 as SMNVEV (reference sequence). CDR3 in amino acids: CASRKQGARQPQHF. The DNA for the CDR3 is TGTGCCAGCAGGAAACAGGGGGCACGCCAGCCCCAGCATTTT.

The J gene is TRBJ1-1, the V gene TRBV27; possibly TRBD1 for D (5 bases). V was clipped by 5 bases and J by 3 bases, with 13 bases between them. In germline, CDR1 is MNHEY, CDR2 SMNVEV (reference sequence). The CDR3 covers 14 residues. The CDR3 reads CASSLAGLHTEAFF. As DNA, the CDR3 is TGTGCCAGCAGTCTAGCGGGACTCCACACTGAAGCTTTCTTT.